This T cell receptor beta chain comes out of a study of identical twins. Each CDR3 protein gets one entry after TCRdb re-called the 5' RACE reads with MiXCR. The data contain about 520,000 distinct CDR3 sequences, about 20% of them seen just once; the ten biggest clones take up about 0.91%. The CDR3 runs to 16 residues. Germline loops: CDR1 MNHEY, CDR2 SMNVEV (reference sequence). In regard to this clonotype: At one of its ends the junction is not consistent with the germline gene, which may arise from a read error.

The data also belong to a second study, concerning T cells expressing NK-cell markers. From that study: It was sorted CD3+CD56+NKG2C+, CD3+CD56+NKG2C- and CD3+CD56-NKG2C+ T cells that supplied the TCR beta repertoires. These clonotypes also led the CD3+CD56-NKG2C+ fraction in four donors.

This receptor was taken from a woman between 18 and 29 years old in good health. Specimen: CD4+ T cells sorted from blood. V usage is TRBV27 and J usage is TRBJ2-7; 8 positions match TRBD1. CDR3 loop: CASSLAPQGGAGEQCF. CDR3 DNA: TGTGCCAGCAGTTTAGCCCCACAGGGGGGCGCTGGGGAGCAGTGCTTC.